The 22 T cell receptor beta chains below come from one sample, sequenced in a study of T cell responses to AZD1222 COVID-19 vaccine (dated by TCRdb to the early 2020s). Library prep was done by the immunoSEQ multiplex PCR assay. TCRdb mirrors the immuneACCESS table, restricted to in-frame sequences. Some clones are absent from its copies; in checked studies, under half trace to an unresolved V gene, and the reason for the others is unknown. In all, the sample holds roughly 120,000 clones, and over 80% of those were seen once. More than 6% of the sample is in the top ten clones. The time point tag for this specimen amounts to: about 28 days (+/-7) after the second vaccine dose. The sequences come from peripheral blood, collected 28 days after the second AZD1222 dose. These receptors originate from an adult who received the AZD1222 COVID-19 vaccine.

CDR3 sequence: CSGGTSGTDTQYF. CDR3 DNA: TGCAGCGGGGGGACTAGCGGGACAGATACGCAGTATTTT. The V and J genes are TRBV29-1 and TRBJ2-3, with 12 bases matching TRBD2. Germline values: CDR1 SQVTM, CDR2 ANQGSEA. The CDR3 contains 13 residues. V lost 7 bases to trimming and J lost 3 bases; unmatched junction nucleotides: 2.

This chain links TRBV4-2 with TRBJ2-1; TRBD2 matches 10 bases. The CDR3 has 16 amino acids. J lost 7 bases, V lost 4 bases, and 10 bases had no gene match. The germline gives CDR1 LGHNA, CDR2 YNFKEQ. CDR3 coding DNA: TGTGCCAGCAGCCCTGTTAGCGGGGGGCGTGTGAATGAGCAGTTCTTC. Translated: CASSPVSGGRVNEQFF.

The CDR3: CASSLAPGSSGNTIYF. CDR3 nucleotides: TGTGCCAGCAGCTTAGCCCCGGGGAGCAGTGGAAACACCATATATTTT. The V gene is TRBV7-8, the J gene TRBJ1-3; D ambiguous. The V and J ends lost 0 bases and 3 bases respectively, with 12 bases between them. The CDR3 is 16 residues long. Germline V CDR1 and CDR2: SGHVS, FQNEAQ.

The rearrangement joins TRBV27 to TRBJ1-1; the D gene is possibly TRBD1 (6 bases). Trimming shortened V by 2 bases and J by 1 base, and 11 bases separated the two germline ends. Germline V lookup: CDR1 MNHEY, CDR2 SMNVEV (reference sequence). The CDR3 length is 15 residues. The CDR3 DNA reads TGTGCCAGCAGTTTAAACAGGGACTCGAACACTGAAGCTTTCTTT. This translates into CASSLNRDSNTEAFF.

The J gene is TRBJ2-3, the V gene TRBV4-2, with D possibly matching TRBD1 (7 bases). CDR3 length: 17 residues. Germline V gives CDR1 LGHNA, CDR2 YNFKEQ. Trimming stripped 1 base from V and 2 bases from J, with 16 bases between. CDR3 nucleotide sequence: TGTGCCAGCAGCCAAGGGTCAGGGGGGCGATTCACAGATACGCAGTATTTT. It yields the protein CASSQGSGGRFTDTQYF.

The J gene is TRBJ2-7, the V gene TRBV27, with 13 positions matching TRBD2. Trimming removed 5 bases from V and 3 bases from J; junction bases left unmatched: 4. In germline, CDR1 is MNHEY, CDR2 SMNVEV (reference sequence). The CDR3 sequence is 15 residues long. The CDR3 bases are TGTGCCAGCAGTCCCGGGACTAGCGGGATCTACGAGCAGTACTTC. It is translated as CASSPGTSGIYEQYF.

V and J are TRBV6-5 and TRBJ1-2, with a possible D match to TRBD1 (5 bases). V was shortened by 6 bases and J by 0 bases, with 14 bases between the two germline ends. Germline V gene lookup returns CDR1 MNHEY and CDR2 SVGAGI. The CDR3 is made up of 15 amino acids. The CDR3 coding sequence is TGTGCCAGCAGACTAGACAGTAACTCTAACTATGGCTACACCTTC. This gives the protein CASRLDSNSNYGYTF.

The chain carries TRBV6-5 and TRBJ2-7, with D hard to call. The germline CDR1 and CDR2 sequences are MNHEY and SVGAGI. Trimming cost V 7 bases and J 4 bases, with 14 bases left between them. This CDR3 is 13 amino acids long. The CDR3 loop is CASNLDWGYEQYF. DNA of the CDR3: TGTGCCAGCAACCTTGATTGGGGATACGAGCAGTACTTC.

The chain is built from TRBV7-2 and TRBJ2-1; 8 bases match TRBD2. This CDR3 has 13 amino acids. With V trimmed by 4 bases and J by 9 bases, 5 bases remained unmatched. CDR1 is SGHTA and CDR2 is FQGNSA in the germline V gene. CDR3 sequence reads: CASSSKAGVEQFF. Here the CDR3 DNA reads TGTGCCAGCAGCTCCAAAGCGGGAGTTGAGCAGTTCTTC.

V usage is TRBV7-2 and J usage is TRBJ1-6, with D possibly TRBD1 on 5 matching bases. This CDR3 contains 15 residues. Trimming left V 5 bases short and J 9 bases short, with 17 bases between. CDR1 and CDR2 (germline): SGHTA, FQGNSA. CDR3 DNA: TGTGCCAGCAGCATGACAGATATGTACGGTTCACCCCTCCACTTT. It specifies CASSMTDMYGSPLHF.

The J gene is TRBJ1-1, the V gene TRBV19, with a possible D match to TRBD1 (6 bases). There are 13 residues in the CDR3. Germline V gene lookup returns CDR1 LNHDA and CDR2 SQIVND (reference sequence). V was pared by 6 bases and J by 5 bases, with 13 bases between. The CDR3 DNA reads TGTGCCAGTAGCTATAGGGGGGAGACTGAAGCTTTCTTT. It is translated as CASSYRGETEAFF.

This chain joins TRBV6-5 and TRBJ1-2; 9 nucleotides match TRBD1. With 4 bases clipped from V and 0 bases from J, the junction kept 3 bases outside the gene matches. Looked up from germline, CDR1 is MNHEY and CDR2 is SVGAGI. The CDR3 runs 15 residues. DNA for the CDR3: TGTGCCAGCAGTTGGACAGGGGAAGCTAACTATGGCTACACCTTC. Protein sequence: CASSWTGEANYGYTF.

The chain links TRBV6-5 to TRBJ1-1, with D possibly TRBD1 on 5 matching bases. Trimming cost V 0 bases and J 2 bases, with 7 bases left between them. The germline V gene encodes CDR1 MNHEY and CDR2 SVGAGI. The CDR3 is 14 amino acids. The CDR3 DNA reads TGTGCCAGCAGTTACTCTGGGGCAAACACTGAAGCTTTCTTT. This translates into CASSYSGANTEAFF.

The chain employs TRBV7-2 and TRBJ2-4; no clear D gene. There are 12 residues in the CDR3. V was trimmed by 2 bases and J by 8 bases, leaving 7 bases between them. Germline V gives CDR1 SGHTA, CDR2 FQGNSA. CDR3 residues: CASSLFRDIQYF. DNA for the CDR3: TGTGCCAGCAGCTTATTTAGGGACATTCAGTACTTC.

The chain is built from TRBV5-4 and TRBJ2-7, with 8 bases fitting TRBD1. Per the germline V gene, CDR1 is SGHNT and CDR2 is YYREEE (reference sequence). There are 14 residues in the CDR3. The junction had 5 bases not matched to a gene; V was cut back by 3 bases and J by 3 bases. CDR3: CASSWGQVNYEQYF. CDR3 nucleotides: TGTGCCAGCAGCTGGGGACAGGTAAACTACGAGCAGTACTTC.

The chain employs TRBV11-2 and TRBJ2-5; 9 nucleotides line up with TRBD1. The CDR3 extends over 15 amino acids. The V gene's germline CDR1 is SGHAT and CDR2 FQNNGV. J lost 2 bases, V lost 2 bases, and 3 bases had no gene match. CDR3 amino acids: CASSLWGQGQETQYF. The CDR3, as DNA: TGTGCCAGCAGCTTATGGGGACAGGGACAAGAGACCCAGTACTTC.

The chain combines TRBV24-1 with TRBJ2-3; 7 positions agree with TRBD1. CDR1 is KGHDR, CDR2 SFDVKD, per germline. This CDR3 has 17 amino acids. With 5 bases clipped from V and 0 bases from J, the junction kept 10 bases outside the gene matches. CDR3 region: CATSGANRDSSTDTQYF. The CDR3 nucleotides read TGTGCCACCAGTGGAGCGAACCGGGACAGCAGCACAGATACGCAGTATTTT.

This rearrangement joins TRBV28 to TRBJ1-4; 12 bases agree with TRBD1. After removal of 6 bases from V and 1 base from J, the junction contained 3 bases not matched to a gene. The germline gives CDR1 MDHEN, CDR2 SYDVKM. The CDR3 is 16 residues long. CDR3 protein: CASRRDRGLTNEKLFF. The CDR3 DNA sequence: TGTGCCAGCAGGAGGGACAGGGGGCTAACTAATGAAAAACTGTTTTTT. Together with reference TRBV28 and TRBJ1-4, the CDR3 gives the full variable domain: DVKVTQSSRYLVKRTGEKVFLECVQDMDHENMFWYRQDPGLGLRLIYFSYDVKMKEKGDIPEGYSVSREKKERFSLILESASTNQTSMYLCASRRDRGLTNEKLFFGSGTQLSVL.

The rearrangement joins TRBV2 to TRBJ1-2; 10 positions match TRBD1. CDR1 and CDR2 from the germline V gene are SNHLY and FYNNEI. CDR3 size: 13 residues. V shed 6 bases, J shed 9 bases, and the junction held 7 bases outside the gene matches. CDR3 DNA: TGTGCCAGCAGCGCGGGACAGGGGAAGCGCTACACCTTC. As protein: CASSAGQGKRYTF. Full variable domain (remainder filled in from reference TRBV2 and TRBJ1-2): EPEVTQTPSHQVTQMGQEVILRCVPISNHLYFYWYRQILGQKVEFLVSFYNNEISEKSEIFDDQFSVERPDGSNFTLKIRSTKLEDSAMYFCASSAGQGKRYTFGSGTRLTVV.

For the CDR3, the DNA is TGTGCCACCAGCAGAGATCTTACCCGGGCAAACCCTTACAATGAGCAGTTCTTC. Translated, it gives CATSRDLTRANPYNEQFF. The gene calls are TRBV15 and TRBJ2-1, with D unresolved. This CDR3 has 18 amino acids. The V gene lost 0 bases and the J gene lost 4 bases, with 19 bases spanning the gap. CDR1 is LNHNV and CDR2 is YYDKDF in the germline V gene (reference sequence).

The V and J genes are TRBV27 and TRBJ2-3; the D call may be TRBD1 or TRBD2 (6 bases each). V lost 7 bases to trimming and J lost 1 base, with 15 bases between them. Germline V lookup: CDR1 MNHEY, CDR2 SMNVEV (reference sequence). CDR3 length equals 15 residues. As DNA, the CDR3 is TGTGCCAGCACCTCGGGGGCGACAGGCACAGATACGCAGTATTTT. Its protein is CASTSGATGTDTQYF.

V is TRBV24-1 and J is TRBJ2-3; weak D call: TRBD2 (7 bases). V shed 3 bases and J shed 1 base, with 13 bases lying between them. Germline V gene lookup returns CDR1 KGHDR and CDR2 SFDVKD. The CDR3 has 16 amino acids. The CDR3 DNA reads TGTGCCACCAGTGATACGGGGGAGGGGGGCACAGATACGCAGTATTTT. Amino acid sequence: CATSDTGEGGTDTQYF.